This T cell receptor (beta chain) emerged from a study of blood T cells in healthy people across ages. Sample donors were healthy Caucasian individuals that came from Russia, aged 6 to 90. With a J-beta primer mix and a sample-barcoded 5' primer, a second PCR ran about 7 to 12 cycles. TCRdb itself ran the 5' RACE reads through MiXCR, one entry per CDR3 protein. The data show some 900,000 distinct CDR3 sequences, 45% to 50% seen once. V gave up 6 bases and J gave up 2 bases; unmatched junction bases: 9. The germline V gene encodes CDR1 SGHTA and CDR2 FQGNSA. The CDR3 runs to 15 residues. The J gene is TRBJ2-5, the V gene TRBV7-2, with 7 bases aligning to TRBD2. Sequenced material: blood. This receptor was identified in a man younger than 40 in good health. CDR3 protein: CASSGSRGSQETQYF. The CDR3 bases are TGTGCCAGCAGTGGGTCGCGGGGGTCACAAGAGACCCAGTACTTC.